A single sample gave rise to the 19 T cell receptor beta chains below, sequenced in a study of cytomegalovirus exposure and HLA in healthy donors. It was with 60 Vbeta and 13 Jbeta primers that the PCR ran. Produced via immunoSEQ multiplex PCR; TCRdb's table is partial and in-frame only. In all, the sample yields some 110,000 clones. The sequenced sample was PBMCs. These receptors originate from a man in his forties in good health and CMV-seropositive.

The chain combines TRBV27 with TRBJ2-7; TRBD1 matches at 8 bases. In germline, CDR1 is MNHEY, CDR2 SMNVEV (reference sequence). The ends lost 2 bases at V and 3 bases at J; junction bases unmatched: 6. The CDR3 runs 15 residues. The CDR3 here is CASSLGGTGLYEQYF. In DNA, the CDR3 is TGTGCCAGCAGTTTAGGTGGGACAGGACTCTACGAGCAGTACTTC.

The CDR3 coding sequence is TGTGCCAGTAGTCTCGGACTAGCGGGAGGCGAAAGCACAGATACGCAGTATTTT. Amino acid sequence: CASSLGLAGGESTDTQYF. J is TRBJ2-3 and V is TRBV19; 14 bases are a match to TRBD2. Germline V lookup: CDR1 LNHDA, CDR2 SQIVND (reference sequence). V lost 5 bases to trimming and J lost 0 bases; unmatched junction nucleotides: 7. The CDR3 is made up of 18 amino acids.

The chain combines TRBV9 with TRBJ2-7; 8 bases map to TRBD2. Germline trimming cut 0 bases from V and 5 bases from J; bases unmatched to any gene: 7. Germline-derived CDR1 and CDR2 are SGDLS and YYNGEE. The CDR3 extends over 15 amino acids. DNA of the CDR3: TGTGCCAGCAGCGTAGGTAGTAGCGGGATCCACGAGCAGTACTTC. Translated: CASSVGSSGIHEQYF.

The chain recombines TRBV2 with TRBJ2-7, with 10 bases identical to TRBD2. Per the germline V gene, CDR1 is SNHLY and CDR2 is FYNNEI. The CDR3 is 14 amino acids. V was clipped by 4 bases and J by 6 bases; unmatched bases: 6. CDR3 protein: CASSVELAGTEQYF. The CDR3 DNA reads as TGTGCCAGCAGTGTAGAACTAGCGGGAACCGAGCAGTACTTC.

The chain combines TRBV30 with TRBJ2-3; D not resolved. Germline V gene sequence: CDR1 GTSNPN, CDR2 SVGIG (reference sequence). Trimming stripped 3 bases from V and 6 bases from J, with 16 bases between. The CDR3 loop spans 14 amino acids. The CDR3 DNA reads as TGTGCCTGGAGGCCAAATCCCTCGGTGGATACGCAGTATTTT. It yields the protein CAWRPNPSVDTQYF.

This chain links TRBV28 with TRBJ1-5; the D gene is possibly TRBD1 (5 bases). Trimming stripped 3 bases from V and 3 bases from J, with 18 bases between. This CDR3 region has 17 residues. Germline V gene sequence: CDR1 MDHEN, CDR2 SYDVKM. The CDR3 nucleotides are TGTGCCAGCAGTTTGTTGGGGAGGAGGGGATTCAATCAGCCCCAGCATTTT. As protein: CASSLLGRRGFNQPQHF.

The J gene is TRBJ2-1, the V gene TRBV2, with D perhaps matching TRBD1 (6 bases). Germline V gives CDR1 SNHLY, CDR2 FYNNEI. This CDR3 contains 12 residues. Trimming pared 10 bases from V and 3 bases from J, leaving 10 bases between. CDR3 sequence: CATRQVYNEQFF. The CDR3 coding sequence is TGTGCCACTCGACAGGTCTACAATGAGCAGTTCTTC. The full variable domain, rest sourced from reference TRBV2 and TRBJ2-1, is EPEVTQTPSHQVTQMGQEVILRCVPISNHLYFYWYRQILGQKVEFLVSFYNNEISEKSEIFDDQFSVERPDGSNFTLKIRSTKLEDSAMYFCATRQVYNEQFFGPGTRLTVL.

The chain is built from TRBV9 and TRBJ2-5, with D hard to call. The CDR3 is 11 amino acids. V lost 4 bases, J lost 5 bases, and 6 bases lay in between. Germline lookup yields CDR1 SGDLS and CDR2 YYNGEE. The CDR3 bases are TGTGCCAGCAGCTCCGGGGAGACCCAGTACTTC. Amino acid sequence: CASSSGETQYF. Full variable domain (remainder filled in from reference TRBV9 and TRBJ2-5): DSGVTQTPKHLITATGQRVTLRCSPRSGDLSVYWYQQSLDQGLQFLIQYYNGEERAKGNILERFSAQQFPDLHSELNLSSLELGDSALYFCASSSGETQYFGPGTRLLVL.

V and J are TRBV4-1 and TRBJ1-5; D remains unclear. The ends were cut back, 0 bases at V and 5 bases at J, with 14 bases in the middle. This CDR3 contains 16 residues. CDR1 is MGHRA, CDR2 YSYEKL, per germline. The CDR3 loop reads CASSQEVNGIDQPQHF. The DNA of the CDR3 is TGCGCCAGCAGCCAAGAAGTCAACGGGATCGATCAGCCCCAGCATTTT.

The chain joins TRBV11-2 to TRBJ2-1; the D gene is possibly TRBD1 (6 bases). Germline CDR1 reads SGHAT; CDR2 reads FQNNGV. Trimming cost V 5 bases and J 8 bases, with 10 bases left between them. This CDR3 contains 12 residues. The CDR3 DNA reads TGTGCCAGCAGCGCTTCAGGGGATGAGCAGTTCTTC. This encodes CASSASGDEQFF.

The rearrangement links TRBV4-1 to TRBJ1-4, with D unresolved. Trimming removed 4 bases at V and 5 bases at J, with 8 bases between. Per germline, CDR1 MGHRA and CDR2 YSYEKL. The CDR3 length is 13 residues. Here the CDR3 DNA reads TGCGCCAGCAGCCCTAGAGGGAATGAAAAACTGTTTTTT. It translates to CASSPRGNEKLFF.

The chain uses TRBV5-1 and TRBJ2-1, with 16 bases aligning to TRBD2. CDR3 length: 16 residues. Germline CDR1 reads SGHRS; CDR2 reads YFSETQ. Trimming took 4 bases from V and 8 from J; bases not matched to a gene: 6. CDR3 bases: TGCGCCAGCAGCCTAACCGGGACTAGCGGGAGGGATGAGCAGTTCTTC. This encodes CASSLTGTSGRDEQFF.

The chain couples TRBV10-2 to TRBJ1-5; no clear D. Trimming took off 0 bases at V and 8 bases at J, with 5 bases between the two ends. This CDR3 is 12 amino acids long. The germline V gene encodes CDR1 WSHSY and CDR2 SAAADI. The CDR3 is CASSESPKPQHF. For the CDR3, the DNA is TGCGCCAGCAGTGAGTCTCCCAAGCCCCAGCATTTT.

V usage is TRBV7-2 and J usage is TRBJ2-7, with TRBD1 as a possible D gene (5 bases). This CDR3 contains 13 residues. CDR1 SGHTA and CDR2 FQGNSA come from the germline V gene. Trimming pared 2 bases from V and 5 bases from J, leaving 10 bases between. The CDR3 region has the DNA TGTGCCAGCAGCTTAATCAGGGAACACGAGCAGTACTTC. It specifies CASSLIREHEQYF.

The V call is TRBV7-8, the J call TRBJ2-2, with a possible D match to TRBD1 (5 bases). Germline lookup yields CDR1 SGHVS and CDR2 FQNEAQ. V lost 1 base to trimming and J lost 5 bases, with 8 bases between them. The CDR3 is 14 amino acids. The CDR3 spells CASSLGQTTGELFF. CDR3 DNA: TGTGCCAGCAGCTTAGGACAGACAACCGGGGAGCTGTTTTTT. The complete variable domain, with remaining parts taken from reference TRBV7-8 and TRBJ2-2, reads GAGVSQSPRYKVAKRGQDVALRCDPISGHVSLFWYQQALGQGPEFLTYFQNEAQLDKSGLPSDRFFAERPEGSVSTLKIQRTQQEDSAVYLCASSLGQTTGELFFGEGSRLTVL.

V is TRBV4-1 and J is TRBJ2-1; 7 bases map to TRBD1. The CDR3 extends over 13 amino acids. Germline trimming cut 6 bases from V and 6 bases from J; bases unmatched to any gene: 5. The germline CDR1 and CDR2 sequences are MGHRA and YSYEKL. The CDR3 loop reads CASRGQFPNEQFF. The CDR3, as DNA: TGCGCCAGCAGGGGACAGTTCCCCAATGAGCAGTTCTTC.

CDR3 sequence reads: CASNIKTGLDQPQHF. The CDR3 nucleotides read TGTGCCAGCAACATAAAGACAGGTTTGGATCAGCCCCAGCATTTT. The chain joins TRBV19 to TRBJ1-5, with a possible D match to TRBD1 (6 bases). V was shortened by 9 bases and J by 5 bases, with 20 bases between the two germline ends. This CDR3 region has 15 residues. CDR1 and CDR2 from the germline V gene are LNHDA and SQIVND (reference sequence).

The CDR3 DNA follows: TGCAGCGCGAGGGCCAGCGGCCGCTACGAGCAGTACTTC. Translating gives CSARASGRYEQYF. This chain uses TRBV29-1 with TRBJ2-7, with D possibly being TRBD2 (5 bases). Looked up from germline, CDR1 is SQVTM and CDR2 is ANQGSEA. Trimming left V 7 bases short and J 3 bases short, with 16 bases between. CDR3 length equals 13 residues.

The chain has TRBV5-1 and TRBJ1-2; 9 nucleotides agree with TRBD1. CDR1 and CDR2 (germline): SGHRS, YFSETQ. V gave up 5 bases and J gave up 4 bases; unmatched junction bases: 3. The length of the CDR3 is 13 residues. CDR3 nucleotide sequence: TGCGCCAGCAGGGAGACAGGGGGCTATGGCTACACCTTC. This gives the protein CASRETGGYGYTF.